Listed here are 13 T cell receptor beta chains from one sample, sequenced in a study of blood T cell repertoires in COVID-19. The assay was immunoSEQ multiplex PCR, and TCRdb's table has in-frame clones only and misses some. The sample has approximately 100,000 clones, around nine tenths seen once; the top ten hold about 4%. Sequencing was performed on peripheral blood. Every receptor here comes from a human donor with COVID-19, enrolled during active disease. The donor label of this sample is uncertain.

In its sample, this clone was seen once. The V gene is TRBV28, the J gene TRBJ1-4, with 9 positions matching TRBD1. V was clipped by 2 bases and J by 8 bases; unmatched bases: 9. CDR3 size: 16 residues. CDR1 MDHEN and CDR2 SYDVKM come from the germline V gene. The CDR3 bases are TGTGCCAGCAGTTTAAACTCCGGGACAGGGACCGAAAAACTGTTTTTT. Translation: CASSLNSGTGTEKLFF.

The rearrangement uses TRBV6-5 and TRBJ1-2; possible D gene TRBD1, 5 bases. CDR1 and CDR2 from the germline V gene are MNHEY and SVGAGI. V was trimmed by 5 bases and J by 8 bases, leaving 18 bases between them. CDR3 length: 14 residues. The CDR3 loop is CASSPNAGGRGYTF. The CDR3 nucleotides are TGTGCCAGCAGTCCGAACGCGGGGGGTCGAGGCTACACCTTC.

This CDR3 is CASSSADRYTEAFF. CDR3 sequence (DNA): TGTGCCAGCAGTTCAGCCGACAGATACACTGAAGCTTTCTTT. The V and J genes are TRBV6-5 and TRBJ1-1; a possible D gene is TRBD1 (5 bases). Germline-derived CDR1 and CDR2 are MNHEY and SVGAGI. The CDR3 consists of 14 residues. The ends were cut back, 4 bases at V and 3 bases at J, with 12 bases in the middle.

The J gene is TRBJ1-1, the V gene TRBV2, with TRBD1 as a possible D gene (6 bases). Germline V CDR1 and CDR2: SNHLY, FYNNEI. V shed 9 bases and J shed 4 bases, with 15 bases lying between them. This CDR3 has 13 amino acids. The CDR3 DNA follows: TGTGCCAGTAACAACAGGGAGGGCACTGAAGCTTTCTTT. It specifies CASNNREGTEAFF.

This chain uses TRBV10-3 with TRBJ2-3, with 7 bases fitting TRBD1. The germline gives CDR1 ENHRY, CDR2 SYGVKD. The junction had 12 bases not matched to a gene; V was cut back by 4 bases and J by 5 bases. The CDR3 has 16 amino acids. The CDR3 DNA reads TGTGCCATCAGTGGAGCACAGGGGTCTCGTGGAGATACGCAGTATTTT. This sequence encodes CAISGAQGSRGDTQYF.

The chain links TRBV6-5 to TRBJ1-2, with 10 bases matching TRBD1. CDR1 is MNHEY, CDR2 SVGAGI, per germline. CDR3 length: 15 amino acids. V was pared by 0 bases and J by 6 bases, with 4 bases of the junction left unmatched. This CDR3 reads CASSYSSTGGDGYTF. The CDR3 region has the DNA TGTGCCAGCAGTTACTCTTCGACAGGGGGCGATGGCTACACCTTC.

The CDR3 loop reads CASSQRQHSGNTIYF. CDR3 in DNA: TGTGCCAGCAGTCAACGACAGCACTCTGGAAACACCATATATTTT. The chain carries TRBV6-5 and TRBJ1-3, with D perhaps TRBD1 (5 bases). V was pared by 5 bases and J by 0 bases, with 11 bases between. Germline V CDR1 and CDR2: MNHEY, SVGAGI. The CDR3 length is 15 residues.

V usage is TRBV5-1 and J usage is TRBJ2-2, with 7 positions matching TRBD1. V gave up 3 bases and J gave up 5 bases; unmatched junction bases: 7. This CDR3 has 15 residues. The germline V gene encodes CDR1 SGHRS and CDR2 YFSETQ. As DNA, the CDR3 is TGCGCCAGCAGCTGGGACAGAGCGAGGACCGGGGAGCTGTTTTTT. Translation gives CASSWDRARTGELFF.

The rearrangement uses TRBV5-1 and TRBJ1-1, with D possibly TRBD1 on 6 matching bases. V was clipped by 0 bases and J by 3 bases, with 12 bases between them. The germline V gene has CDR1 SGHRS and CDR2 YFSETQ. This CDR3 contains 15 residues. The CDR3 coding sequence is TGCGCCAGCAGCTTGGTTGGGGGCAGGGACACTGAAGCTTTCTTT. Encoded protein: CASSLVGGRDTEAFF.

This sequence joins TRBV5-1 and TRBJ1-4; 9 nucleotides align to TRBD1. J was trimmed by 7 bases and V by 0 bases; bases with no gene match: 10. The CDR3 is made up of 17 amino acids. CDR1 and CDR2 from the germline V gene are SGHRS and YFSETQ. CDR3 sequence: CASSLVGRDRGFEKLFF. In nucleotides, the CDR3 is TGCGCCAGCAGCTTGGTGGGGCGCGACAGGGGGTTTGAAAAACTGTTTTTT.

This chain joins TRBV5-6 and TRBJ1-1; 11 bases are a match to TRBD1. V lost 2 bases to trimming and J lost 5 bases; unmatched junction nucleotides: 2. The CDR3 covers 14 residues. The germline V gene encodes CDR1 SGHDT and CDR2 YYEEEE. This chain's CDR3 is CASSLGQGATEAFF. CDR3 DNA: TGTGCCAGCAGCTTAGGACAGGGGGCGACTGAAGCTTTCTTT.

The gene calls are TRBV3-1 (or the pseudogene TRBV3-2) and TRBJ1-5, with 9 bases fitting TRBD1. The germline V gene has CDR1 LGHDT and CDR2 YNNKEL (reference sequence). The length of the CDR3 is 16 residues. V lost 2 bases, J lost 5 bases, and 7 bases stayed unmatched. Here the CDR3 reads CASSQSGQGTDQPQHF. The CDR3 DNA reads TGTGCCAGCAGCCAATCGGGACAGGGCACTGATCAGCCCCAGCATTTT.

The rearrangement joins TRBV24-1 to TRBJ2-5; 10 bases map to TRBD2. The germline CDR1 and CDR2 sequences are KGHDR and SFDVKD. There are 15 residues in the CDR3. Losses at the gene ends were 4 bases for V and 5 bases for J; bases not matched to a gene: 6. CDR3 bases: TGTGCCACCAGTGAGGGAACTAGCGGGATTGAGACCCAGTACTTC. Translating gives CATSEGTSGIETQYF.